The 12 T cell receptor beta chains below were found in one sample sequenced in a study of OX40 agonist ivuxolimab in advanced cancers. Profiling relied on immunoSEQ multiplex PCR, and the TCRdb table lists in-frame clones only, not all of them. The sample includes about 38,000 clones, roughly four fifths of them seen just once. The input for sequencing was CD4+ or CD8+ T cells sorted from blood, taken in a trial of the OX40 agonist ivuxolimab. These receptors originate from an adult with an advanced solid tumor such as melanoma, head and neck, liver or kidney cancer.

This clone turned up a few times. This chain connects TRBV7-2 to TRBJ2-5, with 11 bases fitting TRBD2. The CDR3 consists of 18 residues. From germline, CDR1 is SGHTA and CDR2 FQGNSA. The V and J ends lost 0 bases and 5 bases, in that order; junction bases with no gene match: 11. For the CDR3, the DNA is TGTGCCAGCAGCTTAGCTCTAGCGGGAGGTCGGCGAGGGGAGACCCAGTACTTC. Translated, it gives CASSLALAGGRRGETQYF.

A note on this clone: One junction end disagrees with the germline gene, perhaps due to a read error. The V and J genes are TRBV5-1 and TRBJ1-2; D possibly corresponds to TRBD1 (5 bases). CDR1 SGHRS and CDR2 YFSETQ come from the germline V gene. This CDR3 has 15 residues. The CDR3 sequence: CASSPGTETNYGCTF. DNA of the CDR3: TGCGCCAGCAGCCCCGGGACCGAAACTAACTATGGCTGCACCTTC.

The sample holds a few counts of this clone. The V and J genes are TRBV9 and TRBJ2-3; D unresolved. This CDR3 has 14 residues. V lost 2 bases and J 0 bases, leaving 7 bases between the germline ends. The V gene's germline CDR1 is SGDLS and CDR2 YYNGEE. The CDR3 bases are TGTGCCAGCAGCGTTGGGATTAGCACAGATACGCAGTATTTT. This encodes CASSVGISTDTQYF.

The chain carries TRBV4-2 and TRBJ2-7; D is possibly TRBD1 (5 bases). Trimming cost V 0 bases and J 1 base, with 13 bases left between them. Germline-derived CDR1 and CDR2 are LGHNA and YNFKEQ. The CDR3 runs 16 residues. Here the CDR3 DNA reads TGTGCCAGCAGCCAAGATGGGTGGAGACAGTCCTACGAGCAGTACTTC. Translation gives CASSQDGWRQSYEQYF.

This clone showed up just a few times. This chain joins TRBV14 and TRBJ2-3; 10 bases map to TRBD2. V lost 0 bases and J lost 4; bases outside the gene matches: 10. The CDR3 has 18 amino acids. The germline V gene has CDR1 SGHDN and CDR2 FVKESK. The CDR3 DNA reads as TGTGCCAGCAGCCAAGAGGTCGGGCCTAGCGGGAGACCAGATACGCAGTATTTT. Translating it yields CASSQEVGPSGRPDTQYF.

The V and J genes are TRBV4-1 and TRBJ2-5; TRBD1 might be the D (6 bases). Trimming pared 0 bases from V and 5 bases from J, leaving 16 bases between. Germline values: CDR1 MGHRA, CDR2 YSYEKL. The CDR3 runs to 16 residues. The CDR3 protein is CASSQEHQGTLETQYF. The CDR3 DNA reads as TGCGCCAGCAGCCAAGAACACCAGGGGACCTTGGAGACCCAGTACTTC.

J is TRBJ2-5 and V is TRBV11-2; D not certain. Between the trimmed V and J ends, which lost 6 bases and 3 bases, there was a span of 14 bases. CDR3 size: 14 residues. The V gene's germline CDR1 is SGHAT and CDR2 FQNNGV. The DNA of the CDR3 is TGTGCCAGCAGGTCTACAAGACATAAAGAGACCCAGTACTTC. Translating it yields CASRSTRHKETQYF.

The chain links TRBV28 to TRBJ1-2; the match to TRBD1 covers 7 bases. The CDR3 spans 14 residues. Germline-derived CDR1 and CDR2 are MDHEN and SYDVKM. Losses at the gene ends were 4 bases for V and 0 bases for J; bases not matched to a gene: 2. CDR3 bases: TGTGCCAGCAGTTCCGGGACAGCTAACTATGGCTACACCTTC. This gives the protein CASSSGTANYGYTF.

The rearrangement links TRBV4-2 to TRBJ2-3, with D perhaps matching TRBD2 (6 bases). CDR3 length: 15 residues. Germline CDR1 and CDR2: LGHNA and YNFKEQ. The V end was cut by 5 bases, the J end by 3 bases, with 15 bases between. The CDR3 nucleotides are TGTGCCAGCAGCTTTGGCTTGCGGGGTACAGATACGCAGTATTTT. Translation: CASSFGLRGTDTQYF.

CDR3 nucleotides: TGTGCCAGCAGGCAAAGCGGACAGGGGGCCCTTCGAAATGGCTACACCTTC. As protein: CASRQSGQGALRNGYTF. The chain recombines TRBV7-9 with TRBJ1-2; the match to TRBD1 covers 11 bases. CDR3 length: 17 amino acids. Per germline, CDR1 SEHNR and CDR2 FQNEAQ (reference sequence). V shed 6 bases and J 6 bases; nucleotides not matched to a gene: 15.

The chain carries TRBV7-6 and TRBJ2-3, with D possibly TRBD2 on 6 matching bases. CDR1 and CDR2 (germline): SGHVS, FNYEAQ. Trimming took 1 base from V and 2 from J, leaving 10 bases between them. The CDR3 loop spans 15 amino acids. CDR3 sequence (DNA): TGTGCCAGCAGCTTAGTAGGACTATTCACAGATACGCAGTATTTT. Translation gives CASSLVGLFTDTQYF.

The CDR3 sequence is CASSHIGTGGNEQFF. CDR3 coding DNA: TGTGCCAGCAGCCACATCGGGACAGGGGGCAATGAGCAGTTCTTC. The chain employs TRBV25-1 and TRBJ2-1; TRBD1 matches 11 bases. The germline V gene encodes CDR1 MGHDK and CDR2 SYGVNS. V shed 6 bases, J shed 6 bases, and the junction held 7 bases outside the gene matches. The CDR3 sequence is 15 residues long.